Given below is one T cell receptor beta chain in context. The sample is drawn from a study of tumor-infiltrating lymphocytes in primary liver carcinoma. Whole-study context: Those sampled were patients whose primary liver carcinoma was treated by surgical resection.

Synthesis of TCR beta cDNA was carried out from 450 to 650 ng total RNA with a constant-region primer. ARM-PCR, slightly modified, supplied the TCR beta libraries through three nested multiplex PCR rounds. With TRBV1-TRBV30 forward primers and a C-beta reverse primer, the first two PCR rounds were run for about 10 cycles each. Using its own MiXCR run on the multiplex PCR reads, TCRdb lists one record per CDR3 protein. The sample contains 300,000 to 400,000 distinct CDR3 sequences, around 60% of which appear only once. The CDR3 is 13 amino acids. The germline V gene has CDR1 MGHRA and CDR2 YSYEKL. Trimming left V 5 bases short and J 0 bases short, with 8 bases between. RNA was extracted from whole blood without cell sorting, alongside germline DNA.

This rearrangement joins TRBV4-1 to TRBJ2-7, with D hard to call. The origin of this receptor is a middle-aged man with primary liver carcinoma and hepatitis B virus infection. Sequencing was done on a sample of peripheral blood. The chain's CDR3 is CASSRYSSYEQYF. DNA for the CDR3: TGCGCCAGCAGCAGGTACAGCTCCTACGAGCAGTACTTC.